This T cell receptor (beta chain) is drawn from a study of CD4 T cells in relation to SARS-CoV-2 and coronaviruses. V was clipped by 7 bases and J by 8 bases; unmatched bases: 5. The CDR3 loop spans 15 amino acids. From germline, CDR1 is SNHLY and CDR2 FYNNEI. Study-wide results and caveats: About 65% of donors had memory CD4+ clonotypes crossrecognizing SARS-CoV-2 and common cold coronavirus spike.

CD4+ T cells from unexposed donors were obtained before the COVID-19 pandemic (2011-2018). Isolation of CD4+ T cells took place after nine to ten days in culture. As cell numbers allowed, unexposed-donor CD4+ T cells faced SARS-CoV-2 S/N and four cold-coronavirus spikes. PBMCs were plated at roughly 2.1 million per well in IL-2-containing medium. Assay used: immunoSEQ multiplex PCR; TCRdb lists only in-frame clones, some missing. The repertoire holds fewer than 25,000 clones, roughly four fifths seen once, with 14% in the top ten. A note on this clone: Its antigen is undetermined.

The receptor comes from a human donor in good health. The genes are TRBV2 and TRBJ2-1; 16 bases line up with TRBD2. What was sequenced was CD4+ T cells from PBMCs, cultured in vitro. The CDR3 protein is CASNSGLAGGYEQFF. The CDR3 DNA reads as TGTGCCAGCAACTCGGGACTAGCGGGGGGGTATGAGCAGTTCTTC.